Following are 25 T cell receptor beta chains from one sample sequenced in a study of cytomegalovirus exposure and HLA in healthy donors (dated by TCRdb to about 2017). The library relied on the immunoSEQ multiplex PCR assay. For the multiplex PCR, a mixture combining 60 forward primers for TCR Vbeta segments and 13 reverse primers for TCR Jbeta segments was used. In its TCRdb copy, this immuneACCESS table keeps in-frame sequences only and misses some clones. Where compared with another copy, unresolved V genes explain less than half of these, and the others have no known cause. This sample holds about 160,000 clones; over 80% were observed only once. The top ten hold 1.2% of the sample. The sequencing input was PBMCs. These receptor sequences come from a boy younger than 10 in good health and CMV-seronegative.

The chain uses TRBV7-6 and TRBJ2-3; 13 bases are a match to TRBD2. The CDR3 is 19 amino acids. The V segment lost 8 bases and the J segment 2 bases; nucleotides outside the gene matches: 16. Germline V gene sequence: CDR1 SGHVS, CDR2 FNYEAQ. The CDR3 DNA is TGTGCCAGCCCCTTCCGGACTAGCGGGGGACCTTCCAACACAGATACGCAGTATTTT. Its protein product is CASPFRTSGGPSNTDTQYF.

The genes are TRBV27 and TRBJ1-4, with 7 bases identical to TRBD1. With V trimmed by 4 bases and J by 0 bases, 5 bases remained unmatched. The CDR3 totals 16 residues. Germline CDR1 and CDR2: MNHEY and SMNVEV (reference sequence). CDR3 coding DNA: TGTGCCAGCAGTTACCGACAGGGATCAACTAATGAAAAACTGTTTTTT. The encoded protein is CASSYRQGSTNEKLFF.

This chain joins TRBV19 and TRBJ1-1, with TRBD1 as a possible D gene (6 bases). The CDR3 contains 13 residues. Per the germline V gene, CDR1 is LNHDA and CDR2 is SQIVND (reference sequence). With 0 bases removed from V and 7 bases from J, the gap between germline ends came to 9 bases. This CDR3 reads CASSIDGQIEAFF. The CDR3 nucleotides are TGTGCCAGTAGTATAGATGGACAGATTGAAGCTTTCTTT.

This clone showed up just a few times. The V and J genes are TRBV4-3 and TRBJ2-3, with 9 bases lining up with TRBD1. CDR3 size: 16 residues. Trimming at V came to 5 bases and at J to 5 bases, leaving 11 bases not matched to a gene. CDR1 is LGHNA and CDR2 is YSLEER in the germline V gene. The DNA of the CDR3 is TGCGCCAGCAGCTCCGACAGGGGGGGTAGTATAGATACGCAGTATTTT. Translating it yields CASSSDRGGSIDTQYF.

This chain connects TRBV10-3 to TRBJ2-5, with 7 bases aligning to TRBD1. CDR1 ENHRY and CDR2 SYGVKD come from the germline V gene. V trimming: 9 bases; J trimming: 5 bases; junction bases outside the gene matches: 15. The CDR3 covers 15 residues. Here the CDR3 reads CAIGGQVLAGETQYF. DNA of the CDR3: TGTGCCATAGGAGGACAGGTCCTTGCCGGGGAGACCCAGTACTTC.

Only a few counts were recorded for this clone. The gene calls are TRBV27 and TRBJ2-3; the match to TRBD2 covers 8 bases. Losses at the gene ends were 3 bases for V and 6 bases for J; bases not matched to a gene: 2. The length of the CDR3 is 13 residues. CDR1 and CDR2 (germline): MNHEY, SMNVEV (reference sequence). The CDR3 spells CASSFSGADTQYF. The CDR3 region has the DNA TGTGCCAGCAGTTTTAGCGGGGCGGATACGCAGTATTTT.

This clone was seen a handful of times. The V call is TRBV19, the J call TRBJ1-2; D uncertain. The germline gives CDR1 LNHDA, CDR2 SQIVND (reference sequence). Trimming took off 1 base at V and 5 bases at J, with 14 bases between the two ends. This CDR3 has 15 amino acids. The CDR3 reads CASSIVAETRYGYTF. As DNA, the CDR3 is TGTGCCAGTAGTATAGTGGCAGAGACGAGGTATGGCTACACCTTC. Complete variable domain (other parts from reference TRBV19 and TRBJ1-2): DGGITQSPKYLFRKEGQNVTLSCEQNLNHDAMYWYRQDPGQGLRLIYYSQIVNDFQKGDIAEGYSVSREKKESFPLTVTSAQKNPTAFYLCASSIVAETRYGYTFGSGTRLTVV.

This rearrangement joins TRBV15 to TRBJ1-2; D remains ambiguous. There are 10 residues in the CDR3. V shed 7 bases and J shed 4 bases, with 4 bases lying between them. CDR1 and CDR2 from the germline V gene are LNHNV and YYDKDF (reference sequence). The CDR3 bases are TGTGCCACCACTTTCTATGGCTACACCTTC. This encodes CATTFYGYTF.

This clone was seen only a few times. The chain has TRBV5-1 and TRBJ2-7; 7 bases fit TRBD1. Unmatched junction bases numbered 11, after V lost 4 bases and J lost 4 bases. Germline-derived CDR1 and CDR2 are SGHRS and YFSETQ. The CDR3 loop spans 15 amino acids. The CDR3 DNA reads TGCGCCAGCAGCCCGCCGGGACAGCGCGTTTACGAGCAGTACTTC. The encoded protein is CASSPPGQRVYEQYF.

The V and J genes are TRBV6-5 and TRBJ1-1; tentative D call: TRBD1 (6 bases). Per germline, CDR1 MNHEY and CDR2 SVGAGI. The CDR3 spans 13 residues. Trimming removed 0 bases from V and 4 bases from J, with 6 bases in between. The CDR3 nucleotides are TGTGCCAGCAGTTACTCGGACAGCACTGAAGCTTTCTTT. Translating it yields CASSYSDSTEAFF.

This clone was detected only once. The chain carries TRBV4-3 and TRBJ2-1; TRBD2 matches at 8 bases. V trimming: 1 base; J trimming: 12 bases; junction bases outside the gene matches: 8. Per germline, CDR1 LGHNA and CDR2 YSLEER. The CDR3 has 14 amino acids. The CDR3 DNA reads TGCGCCAGCAGCCAAGGTCGGGGACTAGTTCGGCAGTTCTTC. Translated: CASSQGRGLVRQFF.

This chain links TRBV21-1 with TRBJ1-5. TRBV21-1 is a pseudogene segment. The CDR3 spans 15 residues. CDR3: CASSNRGSINQPQHF. In DNA, the CDR3 is TGTGCCAGCAGCAACCGGGGGTCAATCAATCAGCCCCAGCATTTT.

V and J are TRBV18 and TRBJ2-5; D may be TRBD1 (5 bases). There are 13 residues in the CDR3. Germline V lookup: CDR1 KGHSH, CDR2 LQKENI. Trimming took 4 bases from V and 5 from J, leaving 11 bases between them. In nucleotides, the CDR3 is TGTGCCAGCTCACTTCAGGGTGGGGAGACCCAGTACTTC. It yields the protein CASSLQGGETQYF.

V and J are TRBV5-6 and TRBJ2-5, with D tentatively TRBD1 (6 bases). V shed 1 base and J shed 7 bases, with 14 bases lying between them. From germline, CDR1 is SGHDT and CDR2 YYEEEE. The CDR3 extends over 14 amino acids. CDR3 protein: CASSLIEGRGTQYF. The CDR3 DNA reads TGTGCCAGCAGCTTGATAGAGGGCAGGGGGACCCAGTACTTC.

This chain joins TRBV4-1 and TRBJ1-1; 7 nucleotides match TRBD1. The CDR3 length is 13 residues. J was trimmed by 6 bases and V by 3 bases; bases with no gene match: 4. The germline gives CDR1 MGHRA, CDR2 YSYEKL. The CDR3 DNA is TGCGCCAGCAGCCAGACAGGGTTCCCTGAAGCTTTCTTT. Amino acid sequence: CASSQTGFPEAFF.

V usage is TRBV27 and J usage is TRBJ2-3; maybe TRBD1 (6 bases). Germline V gives CDR1 MNHEY, CDR2 SMNVEV (reference sequence). There are 14 residues in the CDR3. The V gene lost 2 bases and the J gene lost 2 bases, with 8 bases spanning the gap. The CDR3 loop is CASSLGQNTDTQYF. The CDR3 bases are TGTGCCAGCAGTTTAGGACAGAACACAGATACGCAGTATTTT.

The chain joins TRBV6-5 to TRBJ1-2; possibly TRBD1 for D (6 bases). Trimming removed 8 bases from V and 4 bases from J, with 20 bases in between. The CDR3 is 15 amino acids. CDR1 and CDR2 from the germline V gene are MNHEY and SVGAGI. The CDR3 region has the DNA TGTGCCAGCGACCGAATACAGGGTTCTGGCTATGGCTACACCTTC. Translated, it gives CASDRIQGSGYGYTF.

Here the CDR3 reads CSMRGVGGAKNIQYF. CDR3 nucleotides: TGCAGCATGAGGGGAGTAGGGGGAGCCAAAAACATTCAGTACTTC. The chain combines TRBV29-1 with TRBJ2-4, with a tentative D call TRBD1 (6 bases). The ends were cut back, 8 bases at V and 0 bases at J, with 17 bases in the middle. There are 15 residues in the CDR3. Germline V gene sequence: CDR1 SQVTM, CDR2 ANQGSEA.

V and J are TRBV19 and TRBJ2-1; no firm D call. Germline V gene lookup returns CDR1 LNHDA and CDR2 SQIVND (reference sequence). V was trimmed by 3 bases and J by 2 bases, leaving 11 bases between them. The CDR3 extends over 15 amino acids. The CDR3 reads CASSIFRNPYNEQFF. The CDR3 DNA reads as TGTGCCAGTAGTATCTTCAGGAACCCCTACAATGAGCAGTTCTTC.

A few counts support this clone. CDR3 sequence (DNA): TGTGCCAGCAGCTTGGCGGAGGGCCGGCGGACCGGGGAGCTGTTTTTT. Translation gives CASSLAEGRRTGELFF. The V gene is TRBV11-2, the J gene TRBJ2-2; D possibly corresponds to TRBD2 (6 bases). The CDR3 contains 16 residues. The germline gives CDR1 SGHAT, CDR2 FQNNGV. V lost 3 bases and J lost 5, with 16 bases in between.

This clone showed up just a few times. The rearrangement links TRBV6-5 to TRBJ1-1; D may be TRBD1 (5 bases). V was shortened by 5 bases and J by 4 bases, with 14 bases between the two germline ends. This CDR3 contains 14 residues. Germline CDR1 reads MNHEY; CDR2 reads SVGAGI. CDR3: CASSALGGITEAFF. The CDR3 DNA reads as TGTGCCAGCAGTGCCCTTGGGGGGATCACTGAAGCTTTCTTT.

The chain combines TRBV2 with TRBJ2-5; possible D gene TRBD1, 6 bases. The CDR3 is made up of 12 amino acids. Between the trimmed V and J ends, which lost 3 bases and 9 bases, there was a span of 11 bases. CDR1 and CDR2 (germline): SNHLY, FYNNEI. CDR3 loop: CASSDWGRSQYF. The CDR3 nucleotides read TGTGCCAGCAGTGATTGGGGGCGGTCCCAGTACTTC.

The chain combines TRBV13 with TRBJ1-1, with TRBD1 as a possible D gene (5 bases). Germline V gene sequence: CDR1 PRHDT, CDR2 FYEKMQ (reference sequence). Trimming shortened V by 7 bases and J by 1 base, and 10 bases separated the two germline ends. The CDR3 totals 13 residues. In DNA, the CDR3 is TGTGCCAGCATAGGGGATGCGAACACTGAAGCTTTCTTT. Translating gives CASIGDANTEAFF.

The V call is TRBV9, the J call TRBJ1-2; 8 positions agree with TRBD1. Germline V CDR1 and CDR2: SGDLS, YYNGEE. V lost 4 bases, J lost 8 bases, and 7 bases stayed unmatched. There are 13 residues in the CDR3. The CDR3 sequence: CASSIRTGGGYTF. In DNA form, the CDR3 reads TGTGCCAGCAGCATAAGAACAGGGGGAGGCTACACCTTC.

This sequence joins TRBV29-1 and TRBJ2-5; 7 bases align to TRBD2. V was clipped by 7 bases and J by 5 bases; unmatched bases: 1. The germline V gene encodes CDR1 SQVTM and CDR2 ANQGSEA. CDR3 length: 10 amino acids. CDR3 loop: CSGGGETQYF. Here the CDR3 DNA reads TGCAGCGGGGGGGGTGAGACCCAGTACTTC.